In its sample, the clone carrying this TCR beta chain was seen a few times. Its antigen is not known. The CDR3 loop spans 11 amino acids. V dropped 3 bases and J dropped 4 bases, with 6 bases sitting between them. Germline V gene sequence: CDR1 DFQATT, CDR2 SNEGSKA (reference sequence). This sample was taken from a study of long-term antiretroviral therapy in people with HIV. Notes on the study in general: Blood dating 2004 to 2017 may reflect older ART regimens. Post-treatment diversity went higher with ART but stayed below transplant donor controls.

Participants with HIV, all of them, were treated in the United States. Each sample contained roughly 0.85-11 million cryopreserved PBMC, thawed before DNA extraction. Survey level was the resolution at which the v3.0 immunoSEQ assay ran. Measured with immunoSEQ multiplex PCR; TCRdb has only the in-frame clones, and not every one. The sample contains about 21,000 clones, approximately 77% of which appear only once. This TCR derives from a man in his fifties with HIV. The sequencing used unsorted PBMCs, collected at the start of antiretroviral therapy. The chain combines TRBV20-1 with TRBJ1-2; D gene uncertain. The CDR3 region has the DNA TGCAGTGCTAGGACCGGCTATGGCTACACCTTC. This codes for CSARTGYGYTF.